The clone carrying this TCR beta chain was seen more than once but under ten times. Its matching antigen is unknown. The record originates from a study of early T cells in non-severe SARS-CoV-2 infection. Background on the study: Sequencing input comprised bulk RNA from unsorted whole blood; chain pairing was not available. Findings and limits, study-wide: VDJdb matches were skewed toward anti-spike CD8 T cell responses.

The CDR3 runs to 15 residues. The protocol attached unique molecular identifiers to individual cDNA molecules. One entry per CDR3 protein results from TCRdb running MiXCR on the 5' RACE reads. The table records approximately 77,000 distinct CDR3 sequences, 9.5% to 15% of them present only once. This clonotype was sampled from an adult who was a healthcare worker with PCR-confirmed SARS-CoV-2 infection or an uninfected control (not recorded which). Sequenced sample: whole blood. The rearrangement joins TRBV21-1 to TRBJ1-1; the table names TRBD1, a call not compared with the DNA. TRBV21-1 is a documented pseudogene. The CDR3 coding sequence is TGTGCCAGCAGCTACTTAAGGGGGCCTGACACTGAAGCTTTCTTT. Its translation is CASSYLRGPDTEAFF.